This entry lists 19 T cell receptor beta chains sequenced from one sample in a study of esophageal squamous cell carcinoma under preoperative chemotherapy. Time point described: before preoperative PTX-NDP chemotherapy. TCRdb re-called the PCR reads through MiXCR, storing one row per CDR3 protein. The table has about 30,000 distinct CDR3 sequences, 49% seen once. This sample was gathered from a patient given preoperative chemotherapy. These receptors all stem from a human donor with esophageal squamous cell carcinoma. The donor label of this sample is uncertain.

This clonotype was observed at least ten times. J is TRBJ2-3 and V is TRBV6-5, with D tentatively TRBD1 or TRBD2 (5 bases each). There are 13 residues in the CDR3. V lost 4 bases and J 10 bases, leaving 15 bases between the germline ends. Germline V gene sequence: CDR1 MNHEY, CDR2 SVGAGI. The CDR3 is CASSFGTARPQYF. The CDR3 nucleotides are TGTGCCAGCAGTTTCGGGACGGCCAGACCGCAGTATTTT.

This sequence joins TRBV5-5 and TRBJ2-1, with D possibly matching TRBD1 (5 bases). The J call may not be correct, given that the DNA end is closer to TRBJ2-7. The CDR3 is 14 residues long. CDR1 SGHKS and CDR2 YYEKEE come from the germline V gene (reference sequence). DNA for the CDR3: TGTGCCAGCAGCTTGGGGTCGACAGTGTACGAGCAGTACTTC. This codes for CASSLGSTVYEQYF.

The chain combines TRBV7-2 with TRBJ2-3, with 7 nucleotides matching TRBD2. J lost 11 bases, V lost 5 bases, and 25 bases had no gene match. There are 18 residues in the CDR3. The germline CDR1 and CDR2 sequences are SGHTA and FQGNSA. CDR3 sequence: CASSHPPGGIGVTDMQYF. The CDR3 DNA is TGTGCCAGCAGCCATCCTCCCGGGGGGATCGGTGTCACAGACATGCAGTATTTT.

The chain carries TRBV7-8 and TRBJ1-5; D is perhaps TRBD1 (6 bases). This CDR3 has 16 residues. Deletions cut 1 base from V and 3 bases from J, with 13 bases between. Germline assignment: CDR1 SGHVS and CDR2 FQNEAQ. DNA of the CDR3: TGTGCCAGCAGCTTAGGGGACATAGCCTACAATCAGCCCCAGCATTTT. Protein: CASSLGDIAYNQPQHF. Looking up the rest from reference TRBV7-8 and TRBJ1-5 gives the full variable domain: GAGVSQSPRYKVAKRGQDVALRCDPISGHVSLFWYQQALGQGPEFLTYFQNEAQLDKSGLPSDRFFAERPEGSVSTLKIQRTQQEDSAVYLCASSLGDIAYNQPQHFGDGTRLSIL.

V is TRBV7-9 and J is TRBJ2-4; 8 positions agree with TRBD2. The J call is uncertain, as TRBJ2-5 better fits the DNA end. CDR3 length: 14 residues. Germline V gene lookup returns CDR1 SEHNR and CDR2 FQNEAQ (reference sequence). CDR3 in amino acids: CASSLAGGPETQYF. CDR3 in DNA: TGTGCCAGCAGCTTGGCGGGGGGTCCAGAGACCCAGTACTTC.

The chain has TRBV18 and TRBJ2-5, with 7 bases that match TRBD1. The J call may not be correct, given that the DNA end is closer to TRBJ2-7. Germline V gene lookup returns CDR1 KGHSH and CDR2 LQKENI. This CDR3 region has 15 residues. CDR3 protein: CASSPRDRETYEQYF. The DNA of the CDR3 is TGTGCCAGCTCACCAAGAGACAGGGAGACCTACGAGCAGTACTTC.

As DNA, the CDR3 is TGTGCCGCGAGGCTGAGCGCCAATAATACTCAGTACTTC. Protein sequence: CAARLSANNTQYF. The chain carries TRBV10-3 and TRBJ2-4; no definite D call. This CDR3 is built from 13 residues. Trimming pared 11 bases from V and 12 bases from J, leaving 23 bases between. Looked up from germline, CDR1 is ENHRY and CDR2 is SYGVKD.

The chain carries TRBV7-2 and TRBJ2-3; perhaps TRBD1 as D (8 bases). The better agreement between TRBJ2-1 and the DNA end casts doubt on the J call. Germline CDR1 SGHTA, CDR2 FQGNSA. This CDR3 has 16 amino acids. CDR3 coding DNA: TGTGCCAGCAGCCCACAGGGGGGGAGAGGGACAGATACGCAGTTCTTC. It is translated as CASSPQGGRGTDTQFF.

This chain joins TRBV7-6 and TRBJ2-4; D is perhaps TRBD1 or TRBD2 (6 bases each). Germline CDR1 SGHVS, CDR2 FNYEAQ. V was cut by 9 bases and J by 13 bases, with 28 bases left in between. This CDR3 is 15 amino acids long. The CDR3 DNA sequence: TGTGCCAGGGGGCTCGGGGGCCCCGGCCAAGACACCCAGTACTTC. Translating gives CARGLGGPGQDTQYF.

This clonotype was seen a few times. The rearrangement uses TRBV5-1 and TRBJ2-3, with a tentative D call TRBD1 (5 bases). Trimming removed 0 bases at V and 3 bases at J, with 14 bases between. This CDR3 has 16 amino acids. In germline, CDR1 is SGHRS, CDR2 YFSETQ. The CDR3 here is CASSLGGRLQTDTQYF. The CDR3 DNA is TGCGCCAGCAGCTTGGGGGGCCGGCTGCAGACAGATACGCAGTATTTT.

This clonotype was seen a single time. One end of the junction varies from germline; a read error may be responsible. The genes are TRBV7-2 and TRBJ2-3, with 8 bases lining up with TRBD1. The closer fit of TRBJ2-4 to the DNA end suggests the J call may be wrong. The CDR3 is 16 amino acids. Germline CDR1 reads SGHTA; CDR2 reads FQGNSA. This chain's CDR3 is CASSAQGVRGKDTQYF. The CDR3 DNA reads as TGTGCGAGCAGCGCACAGGGGGTGAGAGGGAAAGATACTCAGTACTTC.

This chain uses TRBV7-2 with TRBJ2-3; D is unresolved. Trimming cost V 5 bases and J 3 bases, with 12 bases left between them. The CDR3 extends over 14 amino acids. Per germline, CDR1 SGHTA and CDR2 FQGNSA. The CDR3 is CASSPILATDTQYF. DNA for the CDR3: TGTGCCAGCAGCCCTATACTGGCAACAGATACGCAGTATTTT.

V and J are TRBV10-2 and TRBJ2-3; possibly TRBD1 for D (5 bases). Trimming pared 2 bases from V and 1 base from J, leaving 10 bases between. CDR3 size: 15 residues. CDR1 is WSHSY, CDR2 SAAADI, per germline. CDR3 residues: CASSELGRGTDTQYF. As DNA, the CDR3 is TGCGCCAGCAGTGAGCTGGGCAGGGGCACAGATACGCAGTATTTT.

This clonotype is medium-sized by share. The genes are TRBV7-8 and TRBJ2-1; 13 nucleotides line up with TRBD2. This CDR3 is 16 amino acids long. Germline V gene sequence: CDR1 SGHVS, CDR2 FQNEAQ. V was clipped by 7 bases and J by 3 bases; unmatched bases: 6. CDR3 in amino acids: CASKGRTSGGYNEQFF. The CDR3 bases are TGTGCCAGCAAAGGAAGGACTAGCGGGGGCTACAATGAGCAGTTCTTC.

J is TRBJ2-2 and V is TRBV7-9; D not certain. From germline, CDR1 is SEHNR and CDR2 FQNEAQ (reference sequence). Trimming removed 5 bases from V and 4 bases from J, with 11 bases in between. CDR3 length equals 14 residues. Written as DNA, the CDR3 is TGTGCCAGCAGCCCCCCGGGCCTCACCGGGGAGCTGTTTTTT. Translated: CASSPPGLTGELFF.

The count of this clonotype is one. The chain has TRBV6-5 and TRBJ2-7; TRBD1 matches at 8 bases. The length of the CDR3 is 14 residues. Germline loops: CDR1 MNHEY, CDR2 SVGAGI. With V trimmed by 5 bases and J by 3 bases, 6 bases remained unmatched. The CDR3, as DNA: TGTGCCAGCAGTAACCGGGACAGGAACTACGAGCAGTACTTC. Translating it yields CASSNRDRNYEQYF.

This clonotype was seen just once. This CDR3 fails to terminate in the conserved phenylalanine or tryptophan, so it likely reflects a read error. No DNA is shown, since the ends of the CDR3 on it are uncertain; the CDR3 is the one TCRdb lists. The chain is built from TRBV7-6 and TRBJ2-5; the D call in the table, TRBD2, was not verified against the DNA. Germline CDR1 and CDR2: SGHVS and FNYEAQ. Counting both end residues, the CDR3 totals 17 amino acids. CDR3 protein: CGGRSPPRARGPETRHS.

This chain uses TRBV15 with TRBJ2-1; perhaps TRBD2 as D (7 bases). Near its end, the DNA agrees better with TRBJ2-7, so the J call may be wrong. The germline CDR1 and CDR2 sequences are LNHNV and YYDKDF (reference sequence). There are 16 residues in the CDR3. The CDR3 DNA follows: TGTGCCACCAGCAGATCCATCGGGGGCGGGAGTAACGAGCAGTACTTC. Translation gives CATSRSIGGGSNEQYF.

V and J are TRBV5-6 and TRBJ2-1; the match to TRBD2 covers 8 bases. The end of the DNA is better explained by TRBJ2-7, so the J call may be wrong. The CDR3 runs to 17 residues. Germline-derived CDR1 and CDR2 are SGHDT and YYEEEE. CDR3 sequence (DNA): TGTGCCAGCACCCCGAAGGGCGGGAGGAGCTCCTACAATGAGCAGTACTTC. Protein sequence: CASTPKGGRSSYNEQYF.